This T cell receptor (beta chain) derives from a study of T cell clones after liver transplantation. About the research overall: TCRbeta sequencing after a pre-transplant mixed lymphocyte reaction identified graft-donor-reactive clones, later tracked in post-transplant blood. HCV positivity affected three of eight recipients; the rest lacked autoimmune or viral indications. Graft-donor-reactive sequences were compared with third-party-reactive TCRbeta sequences from pre-transplant mixed lymphocyte reactions.

Using immunoSEQ multiplex PCR, the repertoire was profiled, and TCRdb retains in-frame clones only, with some absent. This sample has 50,000 or so clones; roughly 74% occur once, and the top ten carry about 9.9%. The CDR3 covers 15 residues. From germline, CDR1 is MNHNS and CDR2 SASEGT. Trimming removed 1 base from V and 4 bases from J, with 12 bases in between. General observations from the study: These preliminary findings come from unstandardized post-transplant sampling times.

On this clone: Its target is not known.

The chain joins TRBV6-1 to TRBJ2-3; no clear D gene. Sample: CD4+ T cells from blood, taken about 56 months after liver transplant. The receptor's source is a human patient who received a liver transplant. Part of the T cell pool may stem from the graft donor. The CDR3 DNA is TGTGCCAGCAGTGAAGTTTCCTCCCGGTCAGATACGCAGTATTTT. Translated: CASSEVSSRSDTQYF.